Sequencing of this TCR beta chain was carried out in a study of blood T cell repertoires in COVID-19. Study details: COVID-19 samples collected from the United States, Italy and Spain covered acute and convalescent phases. The analysed material was cDNA or gDNA that came from T cells, B-cell-depleted T cells, or PBMCs.

Original processing methods: Reference gene primer amplification gave nucleated cell count estimates. The method was immunoSEQ multiplex PCR; TCRdb's version includes in-frame clones alone and lacks a portion of them. V, J and clone size are taken as reported in that table, and D and trimming were inferred from the DNA itself. The repertoire holds over 150,000 clones, with 80% to 90% as singletons. Trimming cost V 3 bases and J 0 bases, with 20 bases left between them. Germline V CDR1 and CDR2: MNHEY, SMNVEV (reference sequence). The CDR3 loop spans 18 amino acids. The chain couples TRBV27 to TRBJ1-1, with TRBD1 as a possible D gene (5 bases). Material: peripheral blood. The receptor was derived from a middle-aged man with acute or convalescent COVID-19. In DNA form, the CDR3 reads TGTGCCAGCAGTTTGCGGGGCCTGCGCTTTAATATGAACACTGAAGCTTTCTTT. Translation gives CASSLRGLRFNMNTEAFF.